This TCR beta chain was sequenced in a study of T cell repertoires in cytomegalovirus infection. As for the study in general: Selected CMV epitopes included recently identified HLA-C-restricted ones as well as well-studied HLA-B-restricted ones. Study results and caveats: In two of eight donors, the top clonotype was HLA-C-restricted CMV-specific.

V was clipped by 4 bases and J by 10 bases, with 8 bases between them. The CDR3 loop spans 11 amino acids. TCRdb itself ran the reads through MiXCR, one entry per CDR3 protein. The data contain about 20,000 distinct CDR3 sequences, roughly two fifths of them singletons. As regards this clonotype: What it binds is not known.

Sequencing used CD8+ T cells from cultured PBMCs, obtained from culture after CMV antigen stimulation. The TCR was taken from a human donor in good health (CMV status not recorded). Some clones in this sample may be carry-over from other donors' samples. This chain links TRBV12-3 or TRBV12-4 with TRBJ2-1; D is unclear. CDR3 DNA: TGTGCCAGCAGTTCCGGAGCGGAGCAGTTCTTC. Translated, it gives CASSSGAEQFF.